Sequencing of this TCR beta chain was carried out in a study of blood T cells in healthy people across ages. The study's findings and limits: The long-lived group displayed more naive CD4+ cells, plus higher diversity, than the aged donors did. The recorded TCR beta diversity per million T cells decreased in a roughly linear manner with age.

Only a few counts were recorded for this clonotype. Its antigen remains unknown. Then a second PCR, running roughly 7 to 11 cycles, was carried out with a sample-barcoded 5' primer and a J-beta primer mix. TCRdb re-called the 5' RACE reads through MiXCR, storing one row per CDR3 protein. The repertoire holds roughly 680,000 distinct CDR3 sequences, 40% to 65% seen once, with roughly 12% in the top ten. This CDR3 spans 16 amino acids. J was trimmed by 7 bases and V by 3 bases; bases with no gene match: 8. Germline lookup yields CDR1 SGHDT and CDR2 YYEEEE. The sequencing sample was made of blood. This receptor was taken from a woman of 80 years or more in good health. The V and J genes are TRBV5-6 and TRBJ2-2, with 11 bases identical to TRBD2. CDR3 residues: CASSSTSGRGIGELFF. CDR3 DNA: TGTGCCAGCAGCTCAACTAGCGGGAGAGGAATCGGGGAGCTGTTTTTT.